The entry below describes one T cell receptor (beta chain). Germline CDR1 and CDR2: SGDLS and YYNGEE. V gave up 0 bases and J gave up 6 bases, with 10 bases separating them. The CDR3 consists of 14 residues. The assay was immunoSEQ multiplex PCR, and TCRdb's table has in-frame clones only and misses some. The sample includes 150,000 to 200,000 clones, around four fifths of them seen just once. The source of the sample is a study of blood T cell repertoires in COVID-19. Study summary: T cells, B-cell-depleted T cells, or PBMCs supplied cDNA or gDNA.

The clonotype comes from a man in his 70s with acute or convalescent COVID-19. The material sequenced was peripheral blood. The gene calls are TRBV9 and TRBJ2-1, with D possibly TRBD2 on 6 matching bases. DNA of the CDR3: TGTGCCAGCAGCGTAGGCGGGAAGGGCAATGAGCAGTTCTTC. Protein sequence: CASSVGGKGNEQFF.